A single sample gave rise to the 24 T cell receptor beta chains below, sequenced in a study of low-dose radiotherapy and immunotherapy resistance in tumors. First-strand cDNA relied on TRAV- and TRBV-specific primers spanning alpha and beta chains. For amplifying TCRs, the PCR ran for roughly 20 cycles with Phusion, which was used together with a constant-region primer and the adapter on the V primers. MiXCR, applied by TCRdb to the reads, yields one record per CDR3 protein. The table records 64,000 or so distinct CDR3 sequences, about a quarter of them present only once. Time point meaning: before trial treatment. Sequencing was performed on PBMCs, taken before treatment. These receptors were collected from a male donor with rectosigmoid adenocarcinoma.

The chain uses TRBV4-1 and TRBJ2-1; D unresolved. V was clipped by 0 bases and J by 2 bases, with 11 bases between them. The germline CDR1 and CDR2 sequences are MGHRA and YSYEKL. The CDR3 sequence is 16 residues long. This CDR3 is CASSQDRAATYNEQFF. DNA of the CDR3: TGCGCCAGCAGCCAAGATCGGGCAGCTACCTACAATGAGCAGTTCTTC.

The chain has TRBV18 and TRBJ2-1; 8 bases line up with TRBD1. V dropped 6 bases and J dropped 10; count of bases not matched to a gene: 8. From germline, CDR1 is KGHSH and CDR2 LQKENI. The CDR3 extends over 13 amino acids. This CDR3 is CASSHTGGWEQFF. CDR3 DNA: TGTGCCAGCTCCCACACAGGGGGATGGGAGCAGTTCTTC.

This clonotype turned up a few times. One base separates it from a far larger clone, so it is likely a read error. The chain recombines TRBV6-5 with TRBJ2-7, with D perhaps being TRBD1 or TRBD2 (5 bases each). This CDR3 has 17 amino acids. Germline V gene sequence: CDR1 MNHEY, CDR2 SVGAGI. The CDR3 protein is CPSLRDEAPGLGYEQYF. DNA of the CDR3: TGTCCCAGCCTTCGGGACGAAGCGCCGGGGTTGGGATACGAGCAGTACTTC.

Turning to this clonotype: The CDR3 carries no conserved terminal phenylalanine or tryptophan, so it likely arises from a read error. This chain joins TRBV25-1 and TRBJ2-5, with a possible D match to TRBD2 (7 bases). CDR1 is MGHDK and CDR2 is SYGVNS in the germline V gene. There are 12 residues in the CDR3. CDR3 amino acids: CVSRRGGETQYS. CDR3 DNA: TGTGTCAGCAGGAGGGGGGGAGAGACCCAGTACTCC.

The CDR3 coding sequence is TGTGCCAGCAGTTACTCTTCCAGGGCAACTAATGAAAAACTGTTTTTT. Translating gives CASSYSSRATNEKLFF. V gene TRBV6-2 or TRBV6-3 combines with J gene TRBJ1-4; a weak D match, TRBD1 (5 bases). The CDR3 sequence is 16 residues long. The germline gives CDR1 MNHEY, CDR2 SVGEGT. Trimming cost V 0 bases and J 0 bases, with 8 bases left between them.

This clonotype was observed many times. The chain has TRBV25-1 and TRBJ2-7; 14 bases fit TRBD2. CDR1 MGHDK and CDR2 SYGVNS come from the germline V gene. This CDR3 has 18 residues. The trim removed 3 bases at V and 5 bases at J, leaving 12 bases unmatched. For the CDR3, the DNA is TGTGCCAGCAGTGAGGCTCCGGGACTAGCGGGAGATTTTAACGAGCAGTACTTC. This gives the protein CASSEAPGLAGDFNEQYF.

Many counts were recorded for this clonotype. A far bigger clonotype differs at one base, so this is likely a read error. The CDR3 spells CASSIDHNPSGGEQYF. CDR3 in DNA: TGTGCCAGTAGTATAGATCACAACCCTAGTGGGGGTGAGCAGTACTTC. This rearrangement joins TRBV19 to TRBJ2-7; TRBD1 or TRBD2 may be the D gene (5 bases each). In germline, CDR1 is LNHDA, CDR2 SQIVND (reference sequence). V gave up 0 bases and J gave up 7 bases, with 19 bases separating them. The CDR3 spans 16 residues.

This clonotype was detected many times. The chain couples TRBV5-1 to TRBJ2-2, with TRBD1 as a possible D gene (5 bases). Per the germline V gene, CDR1 is SGHRS and CDR2 is YFSETQ. V dropped 1 base and J dropped 3 bases, with 10 bases sitting between them. CDR3 length: 15 amino acids. The CDR3 region is CASSLLGPDTGELFF. The CDR3 region has the DNA TGCGCCAGCAGCTTGTTGGGGCCAGACACCGGGGAGCTGTTTTTT.

This chain links TRBV19 with TRBJ2-6; D unresolved. The CDR3 contains 15 residues. Trimming cost V 4 bases and J 1 base, with 8 bases left between them. The V gene's germline CDR1 is LNHDA and CDR2 SQIVND (reference sequence). The CDR3 region is CASSRTTSGANVLTF. CDR3 nucleotides: TGTGCCAGTAGTAGAACAACTTCTGGGGCCAACGTCCTGACTTTC.

This clonotype was found a few times. This chain links TRBV2 with TRBJ2-2, with 9 bases aligning to TRBD2. CDR3 length equals 15 residues. Germline V gene data show CDR1 as SNHLY and CDR2 as FYNNEI. V shed 4 bases and J 5 bases; nucleotides not matched to a gene: 5. This CDR3 reads CASSVSLAGTGELFF. Written as DNA, the CDR3 is TGTGCCAGCAGTGTAAGCCTAGCGGGGACCGGGGAGCTGTTTTTT.

This clonotype was found many times. The V gene is TRBV19, the J gene TRBJ1-5, with unresolved D. The germline V gene has CDR1 LNHDA and CDR2 SQIVND (reference sequence). The ends were cut back, 9 bases at V and 7 bases at J, with 16 bases in the middle. The CDR3 has 13 amino acids. The CDR3 loop reads CASQDGIGQPQHF. The CDR3 bases are TGTGCCAGCCAAGACGGGATCGGGCAGCCCCAGCATTTT.

This rearrangement joins TRBV6-9 to TRBJ1-1, with D unclear. Trimming pared 4 bases from V and 0 bases from J, leaving 6 bases between. The CDR3 spans 13 residues. The V gene's germline CDR1 is MNHGY and CDR2 SVAAGI. CDR3 DNA: TGTGCCAGCAGTTCACAGATGAACACTGAAGCTTTCTTT. The encoded protein is CASSSQMNTEAFF.

This clonotype was picked up many times. The V call is TRBV14, the J call TRBJ1-1; 8 bases align to TRBD1. V shed 4 bases, J shed 4 bases, and the junction held 2 bases outside the gene matches. Per germline, CDR1 SGHDN and CDR2 FVKESK. The CDR3 is made up of 13 amino acids. CDR3: CASSRTGITEAFF. The DNA of the CDR3 is TGTGCCAGCAGCCGGACAGGGATCACTGAAGCTTTCTTT.

This chain connects TRBV7-2 to TRBJ2-7, with 7 bases lining up with TRBD2. V gave up 2 bases and J gave up 2 bases; unmatched junction bases: 6. Germline V gene lookup returns CDR1 SGHTA and CDR2 FQGNSA. The CDR3 is 15 amino acids. CDR3 residues: CASSLTASGAYEQYF. CDR3 in DNA: TGTGCCAGCAGCTTAACGGCTAGCGGCGCCTACGAGCAGTACTTC.

This clonotype was recorded many times. The chain is built from TRBV7-2 and TRBJ2-3; D tentatively fits TRBD1 or TRBD2 (6 bases each). The germline gives CDR1 SGHTA, CDR2 FQGNSA. V was trimmed by 3 bases and J by 3 bases, leaving 13 bases between them. The CDR3 contains 15 residues. CDR3 amino acids: CASSFDGGGTDTQYF. The CDR3 region has the DNA TGTGCCAGCAGCTTTGACGGGGGCGGAACAGATACGCAGTATTTT.

This clonotype was observed at least ten times. The chain combines TRBV5-1 with TRBJ2-3; 7 bases agree with TRBD2. In germline, CDR1 is SGHRS, CDR2 YFSETQ. This CDR3 comprises 14 residues. Trimming at V came to 4 bases and at J to 5 bases, leaving 7 bases not matched to a gene. The CDR3: CASSGGTNRDTQYF. The CDR3 coding sequence is TGCGCCAGCAGCGGCGGGACTAATAGAGATACGCAGTATTTT. Looking up the rest from reference TRBV5-1 and TRBJ2-3 gives the full variable domain: KAGVTQTPRYLIKTRGQQVTLSCSPISGHRSVSWYQQTPGQGLQFLFEYFSETQRNKGNFPGRFSGRQFSNSRSEMNVSTLELGDSALYLCASSGGTNRDTQYFGPGTRLTVL.

At least ten counts were recorded for this clonotype. V and J are TRBV15 and TRBJ2-5; maybe TRBD2 (6 bases). Germline assignment: CDR1 LNHNV and CDR2 YYDKDF (reference sequence). The length of the CDR3 is 14 residues. Trimming stripped 2 bases from V and 5 bases from J, with 12 bases between. The CDR3 region is CATSRPPGSETQYF. Written as DNA, the CDR3 is TGTGCCACCAGCAGACCCCCCGGGAGTGAGACCCAGTACTTC.

The sample holds many counts of this clonotype. The rearrangement uses TRBV19 and TRBJ1-5; 10 bases map to TRBD1. CDR1 is LNHDA, CDR2 SQIVND, per germline (reference sequence). V trimming: 5 bases; J trimming: 6 bases; junction bases outside the gene matches: 7. This CDR3 is built from 15 residues. This CDR3 is CASSDLGDRGQPQHF. CDR3 DNA sequence: TGTGCCAGTAGTGACCTAGGGGACAGGGGTCAGCCCCAGCATTTT.

This clonotype was counted a few times. This sequence joins TRBV6-1 and TRBJ1-1; D may be TRBD1 (5 bases). Per the germline V gene, CDR1 is MNHNS and CDR2 is SASEGT. The CDR3 has 18 amino acids. Trimming removed 5 bases at V and 0 bases at J, with 22 bases between. In DNA, the CDR3 is TGTGCCAGCAGTTATGGGGTGGGGACGGATTCCATGAACACTGAAGCTTTCTTT. This translates into CASSYGVGTDSMNTEAFF.

In this sample, this clonotype turned up many times. The chain has TRBV6-2 or TRBV6-3 and TRBJ1-5; D gene uncertain. The CDR3 covers 16 residues. Germline CDR1 and CDR2: MNHEY and SVGEGT. V was shortened by 0 bases and J by 5 bases, with 14 bases between the two germline ends. CDR3 residues: CASSYSVLAIDQPQHF. The CDR3 DNA sequence: TGTGCCAGCAGTTACTCCGTTCTTGCTATCGATCAGCCCCAGCATTTT.

This clonotype was seen many times. The rearrangement joins TRBV20-1 to TRBJ1-6, with no clear D. The V end was cut by 2 bases, the J end by 9 bases, with 17 bases between. In germline, CDR1 is DFQATT, CDR2 SNEGSKA (reference sequence). The CDR3 totals 15 residues. The CDR3: CSARNSGMSVSPLHF. Here the CDR3 DNA reads TGCAGTGCTAGAAATTCCGGCATGAGCGTTTCACCCCTCCACTTT.

This clonotype occurred many times. This chain connects TRBV9 to TRBJ2-3; 13 bases fit TRBD2. The V and J ends lost 3 bases and 4 bases, in that order; junction bases with no gene match: 5. The CDR3 covers 16 residues. Germline CDR1 reads SGDLS; CDR2 reads YYNGEE. CDR3 amino acids: CASSALGTSGADTQYF. In DNA form, the CDR3 reads TGTGCCAGCAGCGCCCTTGGGACTAGCGGGGCAGATACGCAGTATTTT.

This clonotype was seen repeatedly, ten times or more. The chain combines TRBV4-2 with TRBJ2-1; 11 bases are shared with TRBD2. Germline values: CDR1 LGHNA, CDR2 YNFKEQ. V gave up 7 bases and J gave up 6 bases; unmatched junction bases: 8. CDR3 size: 15 residues. This CDR3 reads CASKETSGGSNEQFF. CDR3 DNA: TGTGCCAGCAAGGAAACTAGCGGGGGTTCCAATGAGCAGTTCTTC.

This CDR3 is CASSFGTGLYEQYF. The DNA for the CDR3 is TGTGCCAGCAGTTTCGGGACAGGTCTATACGAGCAGTACTTC. The rearrangement uses TRBV27 and TRBJ2-7; 8 bases are a match to TRBD1. V lost 3 bases to trimming and J lost 4 bases; unmatched junction nucleotides: 5. The CDR3 is made up of 14 amino acids. In germline, CDR1 is MNHEY, CDR2 SMNVEV (reference sequence).